This TCR beta chain was captured by sequencing in a study of cytomegalovirus exposure and HLA in healthy donors. Study results and caveats: V- and J-gene trimming in TCR beta was tied to a missense DCLRE1C variant by an analysis performed later. One later analysis reportedly identified an Asian-associated ancestry cluster that showed fewer N-insertions than the approximately 710-donor mean. In most subjects, TCR beta sequences reportedly gave accurate predictions of HLA-A and HLA-B alleles.

Per germline, CDR1 SGHNT and CDR2 YENEEA. V lost 3 bases and J lost 3, with 11 bases in between. This CDR3 has 14 amino acids. The PCR employed 60 Vbeta primers together with 13 Jbeta primers. As processed by the authors: Per a later analysis, the number of unique TCR beta chains was around 80 million, of which 10 million to 11 million were shared. Sequenced by immunoSEQ multiplex PCR; TCRdb stores in-frame clones only, minus some. V and J calls plus clone size are reproduced from that table; the DNA served to infer D and trimming. The data show 55,000 to 80,000 clones, with 60% to 75% seen just once and about 22% held by the top ten. With regard to this clone: Antigen: not known.

The chain uses TRBV11-3 and TRBJ1-1; D is undetermined. The sequenced sample consisted of PBMCs. The sequence was obtained from a man aged 40-50 years in good health and CMV-seropositive. The CDR3: CASSFSGFDTEAFF. The DNA of the CDR3 is TGTGCCAGCAGCTTCTCGGGGTTTGACACTGAAGCTTTCTTT.